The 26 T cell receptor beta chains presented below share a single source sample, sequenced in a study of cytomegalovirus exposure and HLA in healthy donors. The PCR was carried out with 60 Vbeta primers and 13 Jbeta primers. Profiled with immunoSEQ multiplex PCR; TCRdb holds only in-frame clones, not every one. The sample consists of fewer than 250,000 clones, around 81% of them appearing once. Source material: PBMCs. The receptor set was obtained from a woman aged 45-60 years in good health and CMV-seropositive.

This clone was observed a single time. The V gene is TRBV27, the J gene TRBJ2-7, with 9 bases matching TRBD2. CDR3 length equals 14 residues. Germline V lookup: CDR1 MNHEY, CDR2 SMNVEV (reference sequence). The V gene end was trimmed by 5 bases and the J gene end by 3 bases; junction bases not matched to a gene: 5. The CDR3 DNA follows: TGTGCCAGCAGTGAAGCGGGGGGAATCTACGAGCAGTACTTC. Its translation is CASSEAGGIYEQYF.

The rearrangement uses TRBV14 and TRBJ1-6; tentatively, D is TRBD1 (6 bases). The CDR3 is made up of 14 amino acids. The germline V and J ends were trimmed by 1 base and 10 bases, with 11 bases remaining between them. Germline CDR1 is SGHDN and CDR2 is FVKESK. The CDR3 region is CASSQAGTRSPLHF. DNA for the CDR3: TGTGCCAGCAGCCAAGCCGGGACACGGTCACCCCTCCACTTT.

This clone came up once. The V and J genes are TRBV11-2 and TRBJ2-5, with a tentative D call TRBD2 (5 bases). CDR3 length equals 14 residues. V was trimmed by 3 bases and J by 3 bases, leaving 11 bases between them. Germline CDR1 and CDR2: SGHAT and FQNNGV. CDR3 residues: CASSFSPGKETQYF. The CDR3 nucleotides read TGTGCCAGCAGCTTTTCACCGGGGAAAGAGACCCAGTACTTC.

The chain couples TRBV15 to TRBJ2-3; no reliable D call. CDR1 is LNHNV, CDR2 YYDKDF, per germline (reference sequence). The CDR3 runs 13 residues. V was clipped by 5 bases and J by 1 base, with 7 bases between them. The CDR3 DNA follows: TGTGCCACCAGCGGCGAGGGCACAGATACGCAGTATTTT. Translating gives CATSGEGTDTQYF.

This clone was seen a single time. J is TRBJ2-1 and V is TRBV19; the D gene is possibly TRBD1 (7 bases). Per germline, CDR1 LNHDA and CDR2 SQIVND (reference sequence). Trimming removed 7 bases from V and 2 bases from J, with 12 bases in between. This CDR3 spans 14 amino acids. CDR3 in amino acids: CASIGRGAYNEQFF. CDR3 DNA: TGTGCCAGTATTGGCAGGGGGGCCTACAATGAGCAGTTCTTC.

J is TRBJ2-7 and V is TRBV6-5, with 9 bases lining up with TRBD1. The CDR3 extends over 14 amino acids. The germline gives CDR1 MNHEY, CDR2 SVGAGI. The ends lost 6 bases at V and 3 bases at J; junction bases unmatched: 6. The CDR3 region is CASSPGQGFYEQYF. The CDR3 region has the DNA TGTGCCAGCAGCCCGGGACAGGGCTTCTACGAGCAGTACTTC.

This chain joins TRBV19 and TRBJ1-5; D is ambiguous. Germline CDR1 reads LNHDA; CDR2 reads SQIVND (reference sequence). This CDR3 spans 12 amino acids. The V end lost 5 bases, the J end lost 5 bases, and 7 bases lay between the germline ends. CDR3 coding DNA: TGTGCCAGTAGTCGGCGGGATCAGCCCCAGCATTTT. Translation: CASSRRDQPQHF.

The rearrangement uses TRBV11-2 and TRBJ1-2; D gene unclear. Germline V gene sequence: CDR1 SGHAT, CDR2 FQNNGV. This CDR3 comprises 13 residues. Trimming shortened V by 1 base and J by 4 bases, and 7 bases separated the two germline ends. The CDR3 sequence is CASSLGGSYGYTF. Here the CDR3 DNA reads TGTGCCAGCAGCTTAGGCGGGAGCTATGGCTACACCTTC.

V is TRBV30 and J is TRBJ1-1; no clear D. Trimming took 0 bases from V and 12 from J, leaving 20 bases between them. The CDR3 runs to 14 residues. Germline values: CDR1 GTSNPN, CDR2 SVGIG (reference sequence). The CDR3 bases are TGTGCCTGGAGTGTACAGAGGGCAGGTACTACAACTTTCTTT. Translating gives CAWSVQRAGTTTFF.

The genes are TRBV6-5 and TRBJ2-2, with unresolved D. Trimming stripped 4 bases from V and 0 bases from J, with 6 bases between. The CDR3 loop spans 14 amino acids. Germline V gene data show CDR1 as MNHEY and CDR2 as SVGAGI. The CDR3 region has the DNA TGTGCCAGCAGTTCCGGGTCGAACACCGGGGAGCTGTTTTTT. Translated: CASSSGSNTGELFF.

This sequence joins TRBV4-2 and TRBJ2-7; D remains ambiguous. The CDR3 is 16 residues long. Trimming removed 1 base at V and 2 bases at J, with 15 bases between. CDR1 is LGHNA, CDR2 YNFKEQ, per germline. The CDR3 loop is CASSQALAPLPYEQYF. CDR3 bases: TGTGCCAGCAGCCAAGCCCTCGCCCCACTTCCCTACGAGCAGTACTTC.

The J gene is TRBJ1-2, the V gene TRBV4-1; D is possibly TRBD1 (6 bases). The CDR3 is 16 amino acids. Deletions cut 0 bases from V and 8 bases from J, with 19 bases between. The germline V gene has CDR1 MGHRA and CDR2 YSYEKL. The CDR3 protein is CASSQDPMGANTGYTF. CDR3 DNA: TGCGCCAGCAGCCAAGATCCAATGGGGGCTAACACCGGCTACACCTTC.

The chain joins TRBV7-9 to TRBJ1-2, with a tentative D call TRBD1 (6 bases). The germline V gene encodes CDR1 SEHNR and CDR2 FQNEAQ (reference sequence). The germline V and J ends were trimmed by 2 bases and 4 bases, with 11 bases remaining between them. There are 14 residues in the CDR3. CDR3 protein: CASSLQGPGYGYTF. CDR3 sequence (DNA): TGTGCCAGCAGCTTACAGGGGCCTGGCTATGGCTACACCTTC.

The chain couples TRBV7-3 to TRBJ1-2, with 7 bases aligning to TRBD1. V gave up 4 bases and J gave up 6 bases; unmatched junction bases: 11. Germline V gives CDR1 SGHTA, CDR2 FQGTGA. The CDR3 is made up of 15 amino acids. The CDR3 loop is CASSSYRGAVNGYTF. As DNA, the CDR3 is TGTGCCAGCAGCTCCTACAGGGGCGCGGTTAATGGCTACACCTTC.

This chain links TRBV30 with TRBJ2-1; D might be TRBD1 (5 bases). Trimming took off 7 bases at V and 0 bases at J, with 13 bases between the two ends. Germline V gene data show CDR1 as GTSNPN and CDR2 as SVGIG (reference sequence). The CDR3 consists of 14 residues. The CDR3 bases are TGTGCCTACCAGGGCCCCGACTCCTACAATGAGCAGTTCTTC. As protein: CAYQGPDSYNEQFF.

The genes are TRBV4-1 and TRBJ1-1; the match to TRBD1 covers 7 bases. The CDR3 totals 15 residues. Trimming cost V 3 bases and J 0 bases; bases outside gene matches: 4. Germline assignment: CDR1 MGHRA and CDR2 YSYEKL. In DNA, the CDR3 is TGCGCCAGCAGCCACACCGACAGGGTGAACACTGAAGCTTTCTTT. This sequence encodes CASSHTDRVNTEAFF.

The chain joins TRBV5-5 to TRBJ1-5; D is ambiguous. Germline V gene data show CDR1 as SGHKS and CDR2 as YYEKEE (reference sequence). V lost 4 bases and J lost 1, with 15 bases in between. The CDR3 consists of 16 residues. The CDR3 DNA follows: TGTGCCAGCAGCCTGGGTAGCCGGAGGAGCAATCAGCCCCAGCATTTT. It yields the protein CASSLGSRRSNQPQHF. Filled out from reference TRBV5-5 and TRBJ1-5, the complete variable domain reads DAGVTQSPTHLIKTRGQQVTLRCSPISGHKSVSWYQQVLGQGPQFIFQYYEKEERGRGNFPDRFSARQFPNYSSELNVNALLLGDSALYLCASSLGSRRSNQPQHFGDGTRLSIL.

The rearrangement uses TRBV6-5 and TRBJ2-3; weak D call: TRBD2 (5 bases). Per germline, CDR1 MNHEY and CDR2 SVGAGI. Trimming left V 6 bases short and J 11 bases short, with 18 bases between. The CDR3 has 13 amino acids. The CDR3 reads CASSLPSGRQQYF. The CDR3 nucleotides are TGTGCCAGCAGCCTTCCGAGCGGCAGACAGCAGTATTTT.

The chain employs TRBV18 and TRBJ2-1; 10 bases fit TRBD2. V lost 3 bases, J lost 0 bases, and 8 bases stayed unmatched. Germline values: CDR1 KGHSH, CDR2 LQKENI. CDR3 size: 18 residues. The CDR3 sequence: CASSPQGLAFSSYNEQFF. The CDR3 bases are TGTGCCAGCTCACCCCAGGGACTAGCGTTCTCCTCCTACAATGAGCAGTTCTTC.

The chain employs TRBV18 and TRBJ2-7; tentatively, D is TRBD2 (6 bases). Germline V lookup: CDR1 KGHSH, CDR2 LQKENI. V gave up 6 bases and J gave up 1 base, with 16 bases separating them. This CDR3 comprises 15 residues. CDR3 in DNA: TGTGCCAGCTCGGAAGCCGGGAGCGTTTCCTACGAGCAGTACTTC. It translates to CASSEAGSVSYEQYF.

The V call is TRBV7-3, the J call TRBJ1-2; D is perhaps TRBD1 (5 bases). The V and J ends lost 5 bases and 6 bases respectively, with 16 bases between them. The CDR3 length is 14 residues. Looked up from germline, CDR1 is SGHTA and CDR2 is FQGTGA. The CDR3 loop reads CASSPARGTDGYTF. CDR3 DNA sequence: TGTGCCAGCAGCCCCGCGCGGGGGACGGATGGCTACACCTTC.

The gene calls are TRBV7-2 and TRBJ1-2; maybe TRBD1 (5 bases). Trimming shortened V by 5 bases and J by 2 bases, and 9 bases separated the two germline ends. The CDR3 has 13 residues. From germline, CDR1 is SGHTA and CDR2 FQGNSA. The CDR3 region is CASSMTENYGYTF. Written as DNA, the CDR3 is TGTGCCAGCAGCATGACAGAGAACTATGGCTACACCTTC.

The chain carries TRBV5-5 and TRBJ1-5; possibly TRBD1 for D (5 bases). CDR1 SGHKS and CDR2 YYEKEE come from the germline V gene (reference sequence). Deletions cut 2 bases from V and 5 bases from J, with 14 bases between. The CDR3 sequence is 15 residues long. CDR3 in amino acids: CASSFFLGLDQPQHF. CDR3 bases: TGTGCCAGCAGCTTTTTTTTGGGGCTTGATCAGCCCCAGCATTTT.

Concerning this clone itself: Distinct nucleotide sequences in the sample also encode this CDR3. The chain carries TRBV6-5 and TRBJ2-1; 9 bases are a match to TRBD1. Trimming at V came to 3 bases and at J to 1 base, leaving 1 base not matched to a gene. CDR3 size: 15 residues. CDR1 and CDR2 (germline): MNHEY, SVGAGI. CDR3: CASSYDRGSYNEQFF. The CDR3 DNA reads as TGTGCCAGCAGTTATGACAGGGGGTCCTACAATGAGCAGTTCTTC.

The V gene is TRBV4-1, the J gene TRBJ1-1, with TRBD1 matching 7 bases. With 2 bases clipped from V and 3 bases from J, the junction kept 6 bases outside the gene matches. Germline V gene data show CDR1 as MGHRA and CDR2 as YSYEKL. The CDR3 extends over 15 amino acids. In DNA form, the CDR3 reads TGCGCCAGCAGCCAAACCGGACAGGCAGACACTGAAGCTTTCTTT. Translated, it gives CASSQTGQADTEAFF.

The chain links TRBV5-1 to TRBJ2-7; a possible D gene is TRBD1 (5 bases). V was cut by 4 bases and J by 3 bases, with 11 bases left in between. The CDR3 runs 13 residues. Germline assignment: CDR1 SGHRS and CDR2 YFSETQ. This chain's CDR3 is CASSVGQVYEQYF. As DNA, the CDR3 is TGCGCCAGCAGCGTAGGACAAGTCTACGAGCAGTACTTC.